This T cell receptor beta chain was recorded in a study of monozygotic twins with cystic fibrosis. At the level of the study: With roughly 16 PCR cycles, barcoded libraries came from 3 to 3.5 micrograms of fragmented DNA. Study-wide findings and caveats: Low clonality (median about 0.0095) suggested a mostly naive repertoire. Unrelated CF individuals shared fewer identical clonotypes than monozygotic CF twins. In 13 of 16 pairs, V gene usage was closest to the co-twin's.

J lost 7 bases, V lost 7 bases, and 13 bases had no gene match. The CDR3 totals 15 residues. Per germline, CDR1 WSHSY and CDR2 SAAADI. Of note for this clone: The antigen is unknown.

Repertoires were generated with immunoSEQ multiplex PCR, while TCRdb's copy carries only in-frame clones and drops some. Here the sample spans about 22,000 clones, 95% to 98% being singletons. The chain combines TRBV10-2 with TRBJ2-5; 9 bases are shared with TRBD2. The TCR was taken from a girl aged 5-17 years with cystic fibrosis. The sample was blood. The CDR3 loop reads CASIPTRGGGGTQYF. The CDR3 nucleotides read TGCGCCAGCATCCCGACTCGCGGGGGGGGTGGGACCCAGTACTTC.